The clone carrying this TCR beta chain has more than one count but fewer than ten. The antigen is not known. The data are from a study of T-cell memory formation after mild COVID-19. 5'RACE primed from the constant segment yielded TCR alpha and TCR beta cDNA libraries bearing sample barcodes and UMIs. One entry per CDR3 protein results from TCRdb running MiXCR on the 5' RACE reads. The profile shows roughly 190,000 distinct CDR3 sequences, roughly a tenth of them singletons. Broader study findings: Certain responding clones were present in pre-infection memory, suggesting participation of cross-reactive memory.

The V end was cut by 4 bases, the J end by 8 bases, with 15 bases between. Germline CDR1 and CDR2: SGDLS and YYNGEE. The CDR3 loop spans 13 amino acids. The gene calls are TRBV9 and TRBJ1-2; a weak D match, TRBD1 (5 bases). Source material: PBMCs or a T cell subset sorted from them (not recorded which). This receptor was taken from a man between 18 and 35 years old who had mild COVID-19 (a few samples of this study predate the infection). Cell type and time point are not known. Here the CDR3 DNA reads TGTGCCAGCAGCTCCGCTGGGGGGGAGGGCTACACCTTC. Protein: CASSSAGGEGYTF. Supplemented by reference TRBV9 and TRBJ1-2, the full variable domain reads DSGVTQTPKHLITATGQRVTLRCSPRSGDLSVYWYQQSLDQGLQFLIQYYNGEERAKGNILERFSAQQFPDLHSELNLSSLELGDSALYFCASSSAGGEGYTFGSGTRLTVV.